Presented here are 25 T cell receptor beta chains from one specimen sequenced in a study of technical replicates of blood from a handful of donors. Assay: immunoSEQ multiplex PCR; the TCRdb copy retains only in-frame clones and omits some. The sample consists of 95,000 to 100,000 clones, approximately 95% of them appearing once. Source material: T cells isolated from PBMCs. The source of these receptors is a human donor in good health.

The rearrangement joins TRBV19 to TRBJ2-2, with D possibly being TRBD1 (5 bases). CDR3 length equals 15 residues. Trimming shortened V by 7 bases and J by 5 bases, and 17 bases separated the two germline ends. Germline V lookup: CDR1 LNHDA, CDR2 SQIVND (reference sequence). The CDR3 DNA reads TGTGCCAGTACCCGTGGGGCGACAGAGACCGGGGAGCTGTTTTTT. Its protein is CASTRGATETGELFF.

The V call is TRBV7-9, the J call TRBJ2-7; the D is unclear. Germline CDR1 SEHNR, CDR2 FQNEAQ (reference sequence). The CDR3 is 11 residues long. V was shortened by 3 bases and J by 6 bases, with 6 bases between the two germline ends. The CDR3 DNA follows: TGTGCCAGCAGCTTCATGGCCGAGCAGTACTTC. This sequence encodes CASSFMAEQYF.

V gene TRBV2 combines with J gene TRBJ1-5; D ambiguous. This CDR3 contains 13 residues. CDR1 is SNHLY, CDR2 FYNNEI, per germline. The V gene lost 6 bases and the J gene lost 0 bases, with 6 bases spanning the gap. CDR3 residues: CASSQYSNQPQHF. The CDR3 coding sequence is TGTGCCAGCAGCCAGTATAGCAATCAGCCCCAGCATTTT.

The chain combines TRBV7-9 with TRBJ2-7; 10 nucleotides match TRBD1. The ends lost 6 bases at V and 2 bases at J; junction bases unmatched: 4. Looked up from germline, CDR1 is SEHNR and CDR2 is FQNEAQ (reference sequence). This CDR3 contains 14 residues. For the CDR3, the DNA is TGTGCCAGCAGAAGGGACAGGGGCCCCTACGAGCAGTACTTC. Its translation is CASRRDRGPYEQYF.

This chain joins TRBV7-6 and TRBJ2-1; TRBD2 agrees at 14 bases. The V gene's germline CDR1 is SGHVS and CDR2 FNYEAQ. This CDR3 has 17 residues. The V segment lost 0 bases and the J segment 9 bases; nucleotides outside the gene matches: 7. The CDR3 loop reads CASSLAGTSGGSSEQFF. The DNA for the CDR3 is TGTGCCAGCAGCTTAGCAGGGACTAGCGGGGGTTCCAGTGAGCAGTTCTTC.

The chain recombines TRBV6-1 with TRBJ1-5, with D uncertain. The CDR3 runs to 13 residues. The ends were cut back, 6 bases at V and 3 bases at J, with 9 bases in the middle. The germline V gene has CDR1 MNHNS and CDR2 SASEGT. CDR3 coding DNA: TGTGCCAGCAGCGAGGAATTCAATCAGCCCCAGCATTTT. This sequence encodes CASSEEFNQPQHF.

The chain combines TRBV27 with TRBJ2-1, with TRBD2 matching over 12 bases. The V segment lost 4 bases and the J segment 2 bases; nucleotides outside the gene matches: 3. From germline, CDR1 is MNHEY and CDR2 SMNVEV (reference sequence). The CDR3 extends over 16 amino acids. The CDR3 region is CASSWASGGAYNEQFF. The CDR3 DNA reads as TGTGCCAGCAGTTGGGCTAGCGGGGGGGCCTACAATGAGCAGTTCTTC.

The chain has TRBV15 and TRBJ2-7, with 7 bases that match TRBD2. CDR1 is LNHNV and CDR2 is YYDKDF in the germline V gene (reference sequence). The CDR3 has 15 amino acids. V dropped 0 bases and J dropped 2; count of bases not matched to a gene: 4. The CDR3 DNA follows: TGTGCCACCAGCAGAGATGTGGGAGGGCCCTACGAGCAGTACTTC. It is translated as CATSRDVGGPYEQYF.

The chain employs TRBV11-3 and TRBJ1-2; a weak D match, TRBD1 (5 bases). Germline V lookup: CDR1 SGHNT, CDR2 YENEEA. The CDR3 is made up of 12 amino acids. Deletions cut 5 bases from V and 5 bases from J, with 9 bases between. CDR3 region: CASSPSGYGYTF. CDR3 DNA sequence: TGTGCCAGCAGCCCATCAGGGTATGGCTACACCTTC. The variable domain in full, with the rest retrieved from reference TRBV11-3 and TRBJ1-2, is EAGVVQSPRYKIIEKKQPVAFWCNPISGHNTLYWYLQNLGQGPELLIRYENEEAVDDSQLPKDRFSAERLKGVDSTLKIQPAELGDSAVYLCASSPSGYGYTFGSGTRLTVV.

J is TRBJ2-2 and V is TRBV15; TRBD1 matches 9 bases. The CDR3 totals 14 residues. V shed 4 bases and J 7 bases; nucleotides not matched to a gene: 4. CDR1 LNHNV and CDR2 YYDKDF come from the germline V gene (reference sequence). In nucleotides, the CDR3 is TGTGCCACCAGCATAAACAGGGGGCGCGGGGAGCTGTTTTTT. This translates into CATSINRGRGELFF.

The J gene is TRBJ2-2, the V gene TRBV7-9, with 9 bases that match TRBD2. Germline V CDR1 and CDR2: SEHNR, FQNEAQ (reference sequence). Germline trimming cut 7 bases from V and 0 bases from J; bases unmatched to any gene: 15. CDR3 length equals 19 residues. CDR3 DNA sequence: TGTGCCAGCACCTTGAGGGGTAGCGGGGGATTTTCGAACACCGGGGAGCTGTTTTTT. The encoded protein is CASTLRGSGGFSNTGELFF.

This chain connects TRBV28 to TRBJ2-3; tentative D call: TRBD2 (7 bases). CDR1 is MDHEN, CDR2 SYDVKM, per germline. Between the trimmed V and J ends, which lost 3 bases and 8 bases, there was a span of 12 bases. This CDR3 is built from 13 residues. The CDR3 coding sequence is TGTGCCAGCAGTTTTGGGGGGGCCGGTACGCAGTATTTT. Translated: CASSFGGAGTQYF. Full variable domain (outside the CDR3, taken from reference TRBV28 and TRBJ2-3): DVKVTQSSRYLVKRTGEKVFLECVQDMDHENMFWYRQDPGLGLRLIYFSYDVKMKEKGDIPEGYSVSREKKERFSLILESASTNQTSMYLCASSFGGAGTQYFGPGTRLTVL.

The V gene is TRBV28, the J gene TRBJ2-7, with TRBD2 as a possible D gene (5 bases). V was clipped by 7 bases and J by 7 bases, with 17 bases between them. The CDR3 consists of 13 residues. The germline V gene encodes CDR1 MDHEN and CDR2 SYDVKM. CDR3 residues: CASTRGKGWEQYF. Written as DNA, the CDR3 is TGTGCCAGCACCCGAGGGAAGGGTTGGGAGCAGTACTTC.

V and J are TRBV5-4 and TRBJ2-5; 12 nucleotides align to TRBD2. This CDR3 comprises 15 residues. The junction had 6 bases not matched to a gene; V was cut back by 4 bases and J by 5 bases. The germline V gene encodes CDR1 SGHNT and CDR2 YYREEE (reference sequence). CDR3 DNA: TGTGCCAGCAGCATTCAACTAGCGGGGGGTGAGACCCAGTACTTC. This translates into CASSIQLAGGETQYF.

The chain links TRBV27 to TRBJ2-7; D possibly corresponds to TRBD1 (6 bases). Germline-derived CDR1 and CDR2 are MNHEY and SMNVEV (reference sequence). The CDR3 contains 14 residues. Trimming cost V 3 bases and J 1 base, with 10 bases left between them. The DNA for the CDR3 is TGTGCCAGCAGTTTGGCCAGGGGATCCTACGAGCAGTACTTC. Translated, it gives CASSLARGSYEQYF.

The CDR3 sequence is CASSWRQMNTEAFF. CDR3 coding DNA: TGCGCCAGCAGCTGGAGACAGATGAACACTGAAGCTTTCTTT. V usage is TRBV5-1 and J usage is TRBJ1-1, with a possible D match to TRBD1 (5 bases). Trimming removed 3 bases at V and 0 bases at J, with 9 bases between. This CDR3 is 14 amino acids long. Per germline, CDR1 SGHRS and CDR2 YFSETQ.

The rearrangement uses TRBV5-1 and TRBJ2-5; 9 nucleotides match TRBD2. J gave up 3 bases and V 3 bases, and 3 bases lay outside the gene matches. Looked up from germline, CDR1 is SGHRS and CDR2 is YFSETQ. The CDR3 has 14 amino acids. The CDR3, as DNA: TGCGCCAGCAGCTGGGGCGGGAGGGAAGAGACCCAGTACTTC. As protein: CASSWGGREETQYF.

The chain is built from TRBV6-5 and TRBJ2-1; TRBD2 matches 10 bases. J gave up 3 bases and V 2 bases, and 4 bases lay outside the gene matches. CDR1 and CDR2 (germline): MNHEY, SVGAGI. The CDR3 contains 16 residues. The CDR3 sequence: CASSYHRTSGYNEQFF. The CDR3 DNA reads as TGTGCCAGCAGTTACCACCGGACTAGCGGCTACAATGAGCAGTTCTTC.

The chain uses TRBV10-3 and TRBJ2-7; perhaps TRBD2 as D (6 bases). Germline lookup yields CDR1 ENHRY and CDR2 SYGVKD. Trimming removed 10 bases at V and 3 bases at J, with 16 bases between. The CDR3 spans 13 residues. This chain's CDR3 is CATVRDQHYEQYF. The CDR3 nucleotides read TGTGCCACCGTGCGGGACCAACACTACGAGCAGTACTTC.

The chain couples TRBV28 to TRBJ1-6, with D unclear. CDR1 MDHEN and CDR2 SYDVKM come from the germline V gene. This CDR3 is 15 amino acids long. Trimming removed 7 bases from V and 2 bases from J, with 12 bases in between. The CDR3 protein is CASIPSQTYNSPLHF. CDR3 nucleotide sequence: TGTGCCAGCATCCCTAGCCAAACCTATAATTCACCCCTCCACTTT.

CDR3 sequence (DNA): TGCGCCAGCCTGGGACACCGGACACTTGAAGCTTTCTTT. It specifies CASLGHRTLEAFF. This sequence joins TRBV10-2 and TRBJ1-1; a weak D match, TRBD1 (6 bases). Trimming stripped 8 bases from V and 7 bases from J, with 17 bases between. The CDR3 is 13 residues long. The V gene's germline CDR1 is WSHSY and CDR2 SAAADI.

This clone was counted once. This chain uses TRBV2 with TRBJ2-5; 7 bases align to TRBD2. CDR3 size: 13 residues. The J segment lost 3 bases and the V segment lost 5 bases, leaving 3 bases of the junction unmatched. Germline-derived CDR1 and CDR2 are SNHLY and FYNNEI. CDR3 bases: TGTGCCAGCAGTATCGGGACTAAAGAGACCCAGTACTTC. Protein product: CASSIGTKETQYF.

This rearrangement joins TRBV21-1 to TRBJ2-7; TRBD1, as called in the table, went unchecked against the DNA. TRBV21-1 is labeled a pseudogene. The CDR3 is 14 amino acids. The DNA of the CDR3 is TGTGCCAGCAGTCCTAGGGACAGTTCCTACGAGCAGTACTTC. The encoded protein is CASSPRDSSYEQYF.

V is TRBV6-1 and J is TRBJ2-1, with 9 bases that match TRBD2. Germline V gene sequence: CDR1 MNHNS, CDR2 SASEGT. The J segment lost 5 bases and the V segment lost 2 bases, leaving 7 bases of the junction unmatched. The CDR3 runs to 16 residues. The CDR3 nucleotides are TGTGCCAGCAGTGAAAGTGGACTAGCGCAAGACAATGAGCAGTTCTTC. This translates into CASSESGLAQDNEQFF.

This chain links TRBV28 with TRBJ1-2, with a tentative D call TRBD1 (6 bases). The germline V gene encodes CDR1 MDHEN and CDR2 SYDVKM. CDR3 size: 11 residues. Between the trimmed V and J ends, which lost 8 bases and 8 bases, there was a span of 12 bases. DNA for the CDR3: TGTGCCAGCCACAGGGTGGAAGGCTACACCTTC. Translated: CASHRVEGYTF.